These 10 T cell receptor beta chains came from one sample sequenced in a study of blood T cells in healthy people across ages (dated by TCRdb to about 2015). The library was produced with 5' RACE. TCRdb names Illumina HiSeq 2500 as the instrument used. A second PCR of roughly 7 to 11 cycles was performed with a sample-barcoded 5' primer and a J-beta primer mix. Starting from the raw public reads, TCRdb applied fastp trimming at Q25, assembled clones with MiXCR and retained in-frame beta chains. Under each unique CDR3 protein, matching rows form one entry showing the most common genes and DNA. The table for this sample lists approximately 700,000 distinct CDR3 sequences; roughly 30% of them were counted only once. The ten largest make up approximately 15% of the sample. Sample: blood. The source of these receptors is a woman older than 75 in good health. Donor details come from another sample of the same person, matched by shared clones.

This clonotype was counted between two and nine times. A much larger clone lies one base from this, so it may be a read error. The CDR3: CSVRGDWRFIEHF. CDR3 coding DNA: TGCAGTGTTAGGGGGGACTGGAGGTTTATCGAGCATTTT. The V call is TRBV20-1, the J call TRBJ1-5; D may be TRBD1 (6 bases). Trimming cost V 7 bases and J 14 bases, with 24 bases left between them. The CDR3 spans 13 residues. CDR1 and CDR2 from the germline V gene are DFQATT and SNEGSKA (reference sequence).

The chain is built from TRBV18 and TRBJ2-1; possibly TRBD1 for D (6 bases). In germline, CDR1 is KGHSH, CDR2 LQKENI. V was shortened by 0 bases and J by 6 bases, with 15 bases between the two germline ends. The CDR3 runs 16 residues. The CDR3 protein is CASSPPTGQVFNEQFF. CDR3 in DNA: TGTGCCAGCTCACCACCTACAGGGCAGGTTTTCAATGAGCAGTTCTTC.

This clonotype was observed a few times. V gene TRBV12-3 or TRBV12-4 combines with J gene TRBJ1-2; D may be TRBD1 (5 bases). Trimming left V 8 bases short and J 4 bases short, with 14 bases between. The CDR3 length is 13 residues. The CDR3 spells CASWGRSGYGYTF. In DNA, the CDR3 is TGTGCCAGCTGGGGCAGGTCCGGCTATGGCTACACCTTC.

This chain joins TRBV9 and TRBJ2-3; D possibly corresponds to TRBD2 (5 bases). Trimming removed 7 bases from V and 0 bases from J, with 12 bases in between. The length of the CDR3 is 14 residues. Germline V gene sequence: CDR1 SGDLS, CDR2 YYNGEE. The CDR3 DNA follows: TGTGCCAGCGGAAAACGGGGTAGCACAGATACGCAGTATTTT. Protein: CASGKRGSTDTQYF.

This clonotype was recorded many times. The genes are TRBV29-1 and TRBJ2-1; 8 bases map to TRBD2. This CDR3 is 14 amino acids long. Germline-derived CDR1 and CDR2 are SQVTM and ANQGSEA. V lost 4 bases, J lost 5 bases, and 7 bases stayed unmatched. CDR3 bases: TGCAGCGTTGTGTCCGGGGGGGCCAACAATGAGCAGTTCTTC. This translates into CSVVSGGANNEQFF.

The chain carries TRBV7-2 and TRBJ2-7, with D uncertain. Germline CDR1 is SGHTA and CDR2 is FQGNSA. The CDR3 consists of 16 residues. Deletions cut 2 bases from V and 1 base from J, with 15 bases between. The CDR3 is CASSLPGREISYEQYF. CDR3 DNA sequence: TGTGCCAGCAGCTTACCCGGGCGAGAGATTTCCTACGAGCAGTACTTC.

This chain joins TRBV5-1 and TRBJ2-5, with TRBD1 matching 8 bases. The DNA matches TRBJ2-7 better at its end, which makes the J call doubtful. The CDR3 totals 14 residues. Germline CDR1 and CDR2: SGHRS and YFSETQ. The CDR3 sequence is CASGNPAGGHEQYF. The CDR3 DNA reads TGCGCCAGCGGCAATCCGGCAGGGGGCCACGAGCAGTACTTC.

Turning to this clonotype: Sequence at one end of the junction differs from germline and may be a read error. CDR3 region: CARSSPGYSNQPQHF. Here the CDR3 DNA reads TGTGCCCGCAGTAGCCCGGGTTATAGCAATCAGCCCCAGCATTTT. The genes are TRBV6-2 or TRBV6-3 and TRBJ1-5; no firm D call. The CDR3 spans 15 residues. CDR1 is MNHEY and CDR2 is SVGEGT in the germline V gene.

This clonotype has a count of ten or more. The V call is TRBV4-3, the J call TRBJ2-1, with D perhaps TRBD2 (7 bases). V lost 0 bases and J 5 bases, leaving 11 bases between the germline ends. Germline-derived CDR1 and CDR2 are LGHNA and YSLEER. This CDR3 has 15 amino acids. As DNA, the CDR3 is TGCGCCAGCAGCCAAGAGGGGGGGGCCGACAATGAGCAGTTCTTC. Translated: CASSQEGGADNEQFF.

This chain joins TRBV6-5 and TRBJ2-3; perhaps TRBD1 as D (5 bases). V lost 4 bases and J 0 bases, leaving 11 bases between the germline ends. The CDR3 covers 15 residues. Germline V CDR1 and CDR2: MNHEY, SVGAGI. The CDR3 is CASSFEAGSTDTQYF. The CDR3 nucleotides read TGTGCCAGCAGTTTCGAGGCAGGGAGCACAGATACGCAGTATTTT.